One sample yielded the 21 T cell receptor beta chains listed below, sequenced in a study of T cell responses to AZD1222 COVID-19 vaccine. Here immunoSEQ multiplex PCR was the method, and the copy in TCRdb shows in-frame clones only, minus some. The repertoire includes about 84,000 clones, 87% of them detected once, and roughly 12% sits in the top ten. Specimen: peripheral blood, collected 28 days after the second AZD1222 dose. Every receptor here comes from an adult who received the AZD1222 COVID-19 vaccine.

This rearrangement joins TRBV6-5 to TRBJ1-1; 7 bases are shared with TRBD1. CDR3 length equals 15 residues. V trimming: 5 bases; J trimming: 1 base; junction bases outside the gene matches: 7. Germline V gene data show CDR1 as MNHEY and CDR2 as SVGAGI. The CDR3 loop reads CASSPGAGGNTEAFF. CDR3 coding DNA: TGTGCCAGCAGTCCCGGGGCAGGGGGGAACACTGAAGCTTTCTTT.

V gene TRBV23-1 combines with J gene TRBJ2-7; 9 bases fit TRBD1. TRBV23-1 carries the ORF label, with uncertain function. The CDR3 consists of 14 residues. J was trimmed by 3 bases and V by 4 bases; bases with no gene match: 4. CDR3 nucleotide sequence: TGCGCCAGCAGTCCAACGGACAGGGGCTACGAGCAGTACTTC. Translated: CASSPTDRGYEQYF.

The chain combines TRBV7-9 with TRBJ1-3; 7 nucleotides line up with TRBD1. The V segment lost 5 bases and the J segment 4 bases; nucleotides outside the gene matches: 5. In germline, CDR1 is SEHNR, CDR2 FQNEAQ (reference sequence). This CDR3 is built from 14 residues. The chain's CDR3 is CASSRDSAGNTIYF. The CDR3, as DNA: TGTGCCAGCAGCCGGGACAGCGCCGGAAACACCATATATTTT.

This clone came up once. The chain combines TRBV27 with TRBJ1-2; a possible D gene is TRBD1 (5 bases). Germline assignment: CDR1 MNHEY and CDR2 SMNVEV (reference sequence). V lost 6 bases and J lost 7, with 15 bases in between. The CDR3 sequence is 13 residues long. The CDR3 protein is CASSPGGRGGYTF. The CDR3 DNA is TGTGCCAGCAGCCCCGGGGGTAGGGGTGGCTACACCTTC.

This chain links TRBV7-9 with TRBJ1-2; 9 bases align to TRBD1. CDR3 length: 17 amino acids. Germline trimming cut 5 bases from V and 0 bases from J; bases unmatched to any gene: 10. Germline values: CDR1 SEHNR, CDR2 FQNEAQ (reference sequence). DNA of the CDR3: TGTGCCAGCAGCCGTCTGGGACAGGGAGGACCTAACTATGGCTACACCTTC. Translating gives CASSRLGQGGPNYGYTF.

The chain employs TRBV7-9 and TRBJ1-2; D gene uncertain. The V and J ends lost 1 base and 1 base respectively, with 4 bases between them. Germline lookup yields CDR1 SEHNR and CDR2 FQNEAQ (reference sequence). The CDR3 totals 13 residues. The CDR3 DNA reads TGTGCCAGCAGCTTAGACAGTAACTATGGCTACACCTTC. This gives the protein CASSLDSNYGYTF.

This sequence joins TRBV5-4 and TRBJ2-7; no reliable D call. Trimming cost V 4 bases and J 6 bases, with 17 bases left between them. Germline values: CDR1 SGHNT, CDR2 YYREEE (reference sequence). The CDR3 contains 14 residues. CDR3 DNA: TGTGCCAGCAGCCGACTCGGACGGCTCAGCGAGCAGTACTTC. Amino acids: CASSRLGRLSEQYF. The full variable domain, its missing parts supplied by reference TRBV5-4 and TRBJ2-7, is ETGVTQSPTHLIKTRGQQVTLRCSSQSGHNTVSWYQQALGQGPQFIFQYYREEENGRGNFPPRFSGLQFPNYSSELNVNALELDDSALYLCASSRLGRLSEQYFGPGTRLTVT.

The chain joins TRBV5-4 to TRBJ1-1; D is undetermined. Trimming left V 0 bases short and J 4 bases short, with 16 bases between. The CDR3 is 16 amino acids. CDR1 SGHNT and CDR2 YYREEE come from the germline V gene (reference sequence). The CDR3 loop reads CASSLVADLRITEAFF. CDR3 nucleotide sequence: TGTGCCAGCAGCTTGGTAGCTGACCTAAGAATCACTGAAGCTTTCTTT.

The CDR3 nucleotides are TGTGCCAGCAGTGGGGGGGAGACCCAGTACTTC. Residues: CASSGGETQYF. V usage is TRBV2 and J usage is TRBJ2-5, with D tentatively TRBD1 or TRBD2 (5 bases each). Deletions cut 4 bases from V and 5 bases from J, with 5 bases between. The CDR3 runs 11 residues. Germline V gene lookup returns CDR1 SNHLY and CDR2 FYNNEI.

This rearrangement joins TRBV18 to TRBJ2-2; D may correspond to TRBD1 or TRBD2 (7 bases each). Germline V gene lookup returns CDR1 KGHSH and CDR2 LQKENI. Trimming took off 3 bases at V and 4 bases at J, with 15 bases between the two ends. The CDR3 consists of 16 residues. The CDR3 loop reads CASSPATGRGTGELFF. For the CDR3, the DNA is TGTGCCAGCTCACCCGCGACAGGGAGGGGCACCGGGGAGCTGTTTTTT.

CDR3: CASSYGRGTHYEQYF. DNA of the CDR3: TGTGCCAGCAGTTACGGTCGGGGGACCCACTACGAGCAGTACTTC. The V call is TRBV6-5, the J call TRBJ2-7, with a tentative D call TRBD2 (6 bases). Germline loops: CDR1 MNHEY, CDR2 SVGAGI. The CDR3 has 15 residues. Trimming removed 2 bases from V and 3 bases from J, with 14 bases in between.

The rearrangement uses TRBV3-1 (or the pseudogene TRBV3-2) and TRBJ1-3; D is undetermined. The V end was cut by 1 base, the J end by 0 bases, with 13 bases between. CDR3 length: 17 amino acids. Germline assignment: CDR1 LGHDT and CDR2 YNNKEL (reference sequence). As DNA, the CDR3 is TGTGCCAGCAGCCAAGGGGAGGGCCACCTCTCTGGAAACACCATATATTTT. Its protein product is CASSQGEGHLSGNTIYF.

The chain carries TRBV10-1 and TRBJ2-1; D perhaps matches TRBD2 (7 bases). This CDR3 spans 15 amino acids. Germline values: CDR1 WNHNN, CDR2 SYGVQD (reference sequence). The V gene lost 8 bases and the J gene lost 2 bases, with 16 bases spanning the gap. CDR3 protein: CASPWRGRTYNEQFF. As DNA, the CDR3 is TGCGCCAGCCCCTGGCGGGGGCGAACCTACAATGAGCAGTTCTTC.

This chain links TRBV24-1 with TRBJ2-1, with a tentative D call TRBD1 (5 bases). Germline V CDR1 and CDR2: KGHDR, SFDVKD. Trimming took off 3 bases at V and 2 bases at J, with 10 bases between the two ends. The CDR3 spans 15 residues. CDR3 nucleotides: TGTGCCACCAGTGATCAGGGAAGCCCCTACAATGAGCAGTTCTTC. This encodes CATSDQGSPYNEQFF.

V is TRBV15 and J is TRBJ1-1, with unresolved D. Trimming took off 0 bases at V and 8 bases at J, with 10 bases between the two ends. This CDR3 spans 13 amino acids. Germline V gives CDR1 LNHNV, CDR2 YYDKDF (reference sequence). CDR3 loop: CATSRDILREAFF. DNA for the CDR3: TGTGCCACCAGCAGAGATATCCTTAGGGAAGCTTTCTTT.

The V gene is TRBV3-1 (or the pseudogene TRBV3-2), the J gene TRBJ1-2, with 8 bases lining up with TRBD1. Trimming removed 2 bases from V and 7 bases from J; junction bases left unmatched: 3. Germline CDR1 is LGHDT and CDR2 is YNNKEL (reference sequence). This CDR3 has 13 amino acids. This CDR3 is CASSQTDRGGYTF. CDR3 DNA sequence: TGTGCCAGCAGCCAAACAGACAGGGGTGGCTACACCTTC.

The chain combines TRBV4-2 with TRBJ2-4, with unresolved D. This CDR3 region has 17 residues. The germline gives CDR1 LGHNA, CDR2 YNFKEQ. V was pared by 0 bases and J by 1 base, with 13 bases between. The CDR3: CASSQDAGVRAKNIQYF. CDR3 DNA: TGTGCCAGCAGCCAAGATGCAGGTGTGAGGGCCAAAAACATTCAGTACTTC.

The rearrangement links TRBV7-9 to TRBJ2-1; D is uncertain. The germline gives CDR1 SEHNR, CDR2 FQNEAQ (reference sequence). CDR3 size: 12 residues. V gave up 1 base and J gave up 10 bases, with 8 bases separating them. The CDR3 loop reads CASSLVQAEQFF. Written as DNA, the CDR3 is TGTGCCAGCAGCTTAGTTCAGGCAGAGCAGTTCTTC.

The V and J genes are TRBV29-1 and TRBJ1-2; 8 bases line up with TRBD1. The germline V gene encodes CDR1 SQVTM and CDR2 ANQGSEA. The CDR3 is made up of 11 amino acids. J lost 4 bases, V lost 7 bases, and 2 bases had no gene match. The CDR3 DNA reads TGCAGCGCAGGACAGGGCTATGGCTACACCTTC. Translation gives CSAGQGYGYTF.

CDR3 sequence reads: CASSIGQGDEQYF. Here the CDR3 DNA reads TGTGCCAGTAGTATCGGACAGGGAGACGAGCAGTACTTC. The chain couples TRBV19 to TRBJ2-7, with 8 bases lining up with TRBD1. The CDR3 totals 13 residues. Per germline, CDR1 LNHDA and CDR2 SQIVND (reference sequence). V lost 3 bases and J lost 5; bases outside the gene matches: 3.

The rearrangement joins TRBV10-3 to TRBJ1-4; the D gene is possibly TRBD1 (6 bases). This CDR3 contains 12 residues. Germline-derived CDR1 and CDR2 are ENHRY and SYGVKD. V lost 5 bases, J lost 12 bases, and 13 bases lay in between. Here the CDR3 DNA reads TGTGCCATCAGTACCAGGGGCGAGGAACTGTTTTTT. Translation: CAISTRGEELFF.